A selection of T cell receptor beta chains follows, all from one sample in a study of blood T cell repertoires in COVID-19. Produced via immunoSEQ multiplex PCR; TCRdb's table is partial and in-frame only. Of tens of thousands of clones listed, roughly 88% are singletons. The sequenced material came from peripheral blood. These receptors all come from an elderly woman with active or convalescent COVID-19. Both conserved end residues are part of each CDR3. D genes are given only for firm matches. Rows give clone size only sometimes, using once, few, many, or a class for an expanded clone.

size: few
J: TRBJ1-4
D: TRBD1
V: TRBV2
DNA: TGTGCCAGCCGCCGCCAGGGGGACAGGTGGAATGAAAAACTGTTTTTT
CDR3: CASRRQGDRWNEKLFF

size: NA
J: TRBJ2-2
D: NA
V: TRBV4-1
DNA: TGCGCCAGCAGCCCTTCTCGCGGGACAGAGATAAACACCGGGGAGCTGTTTTTT
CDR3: CASSPSRGTEINTGELFF

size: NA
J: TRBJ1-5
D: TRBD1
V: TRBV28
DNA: TGTGCCAGCAGTTCAGGGGGACAGCCCCAGCATTTT
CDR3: CASSSGGQPQHF

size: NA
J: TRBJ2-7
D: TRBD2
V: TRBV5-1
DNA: TGCGCCAGCAGCTTCGGGCGGGAGCTCTACGAGCAGTACTTC
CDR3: CASSFGRELYEQYF

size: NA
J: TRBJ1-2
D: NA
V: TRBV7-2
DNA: TGTGCCAGCAGCGTCACCCAGGGGATCGGCTACACCTTC
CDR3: CASSVTQGIGYTF

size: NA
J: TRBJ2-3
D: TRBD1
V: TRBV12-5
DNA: TGTGCTAGTGGAGGACAGGGGCTGTTAGGTACGCAGTATTTT
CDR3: CASGGQGLLGTQYF

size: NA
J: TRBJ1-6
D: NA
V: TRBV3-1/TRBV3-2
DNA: TGTGCCAGCAGCCAAGCCTCCGGGACACCAAATTCACCCCTCCACTTT
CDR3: CASSQASGTPNSPLHF

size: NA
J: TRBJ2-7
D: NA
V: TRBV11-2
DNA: TGTGCCAGCAGCTTAGGGGTCAGGGGATCGCATTCCGCCTACGAGCAGTACTTC
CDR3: CASSLGVRGSHSAYEQYF

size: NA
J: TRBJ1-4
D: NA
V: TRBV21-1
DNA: TGTGCCAGCAGCAACGGACAGAAAAATGAAAAACTGTTTTTT
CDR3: CASSNGQKNEKLFF

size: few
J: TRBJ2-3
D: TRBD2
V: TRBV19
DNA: TGTGCCAGTAGTTCAAGCGGGGGGGGAATTAGTACGCAGTATTTT
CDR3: CASSSSGGGISTQYF

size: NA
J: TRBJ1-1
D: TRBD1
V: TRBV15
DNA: TGTGCCACCAGCACCAGGCTGGGACAGGGAGTTGAAGCTTTCTTT
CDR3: CATSTRLGQGVEAFF

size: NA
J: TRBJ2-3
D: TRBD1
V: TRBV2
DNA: TGTGCCAGCAGTCCTACAGGGGCGCGGGGCACAGATACGCAGTATTTT
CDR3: CASSPTGARGTDTQYF

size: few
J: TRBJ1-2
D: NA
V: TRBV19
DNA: TGTGCCAGTAGTTGGGGCAGTAACTATGGCTACACCTTC
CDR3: CASSWGSNYGYTF

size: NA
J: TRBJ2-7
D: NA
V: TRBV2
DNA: TGTGCCAGCAGTGAAGGGCAGGCTCGTAGGGAGCAGTACTTC
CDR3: CASSEGQARREQYF

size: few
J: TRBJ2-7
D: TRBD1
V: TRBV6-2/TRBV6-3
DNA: TGTGCCAGCAGTTACCGACCAGGGGGCCTCGAGCAGTACTTC
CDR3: CASSYRPGGLEQYF

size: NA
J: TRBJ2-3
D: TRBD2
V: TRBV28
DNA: TGTGCCAGCCTATCCGTCGGCGGGAGAAGGACAGATACGCAGTATTTT
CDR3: CASLSVGGRRTDTQYF